This is a list of T cell receptor beta chains from one sample in a study of blood T cells in healthy people across ages. TCRdb re-called the 5' RACE reads with MiXCR, one entry per CDR3 protein. The sample carries roughly 1,000,000 distinct CDR3 sequences, 20% to 25% recorded once. This sample was shared with a second study, whose subject was T cells of mothers and their children.

Sequencing used blood. The receptor source for this set is a girl aged 2 to 9 in good health. Each CDR3 is given with its conserved first and last residue. The D gene is left open where the match is weak. Clone size is shown for a subset of rows, as once, few, many or a class of expanded clone.

V gene,J gene,clone size,CDR3 length,D gene,CDR3 DNA,CDR3 protein
TRBV25-1,TRBJ2-5,.,15,.,TGTGCCAGCAGTGAATTCTACGGCGGCCAAGAGACCCAGTACTTC,CASSEFYGGQETQYF
TRBV29-1,TRBJ1-2,.,13,.,TGCAGCGTTCCTGAGGACCGGCTCTATGGCTACACCTTC,CSVPEDRLYGYTF
TRBV11-2,TRBJ2-1,few,16,.,TGTGCCAGCAGCTTAGGCACCCTAAGGTCCTACAATGAGCAGTTCTTC,CASSLGTLRSYNEQFF
TRBV7-3,TRBJ2-5,.,14,.,TGTGCCAGCAGCTTAAGTCCGGTGGCGGAGACCCAGTACTTC,CASSLSPVAETQYF
TRBV9,TRBJ2-5,few,15,.,TGTGCCAGCAGCGAGGGGGGCGGGACTTTGGAGACCCAGTACTTC,CASSEGGGTLETQYF
TRBV20-1,TRBJ2-7,.,13,.,TGCAGTGCTAGAGATTCGCTGATTTACGAGCAGTACTTC,CSARDSLIYEQYF
TRBV7-8,TRBJ2-3,few,17,.,TGTGCCAGCAGCATACTCCGGGCCCACCTTAGCACAGATACGCAGTATTTT,CASSILRAHLSTDTQYF
TRBV7-2,TRBJ2-3,many,13,.,TGTGCCAGCAGCTTTAGCGGAATGGATACGCAGTATTTT,CASSFSGMDTQYF
TRBV4-1,TRBJ1-2,.,15,TRBD1,TGCGCCAGCAGCCTAGCCGGGACAGGGGTTAATGGCTACACCTTC,CASSLAGTGVNGYTF
TRBV2,TRBJ2-2,.,15,.,TGTGCCAGCTCCCACCAAAAAGCGAACACCGGGGAGCTGTTTTTT,CASSHQKANTGELFF
TRBV7-9,TRBJ1-2,.,13,.,TGTGCCAGCAGCTTTTCGACTGTGAATGGCTACACCTTC,CASSFSTVNGYTF
TRBV12-3/TRBV12-4,TRBJ1-5,few,15,TRBD1,TGTGCCAGCAGACCGGACAGGGGAGAAAGTCAGCCCCAGCATTTT,CASRPDRGESQPQHF
TRBV5-6,TRBJ1-1,.,14,.,TGTGCCAGCAGCTTTCAGGGTTGGGGCACTGAAGCTTTCTTT,CASSFQGWGTEAFF
TRBV16,TRBJ2-4,.,19,.,TGTGCCAGCAGCCAATCTTTAGCAGGTCTGCAGCTAGCCAAAAACATTCAGTACTTC,CASSQSLAGLQLAKNIQYF
TRBV7-2,TRBJ1-2,.,14,.,TGTGCCAGCAGCCTCCGACAGACTGGATATGGCTACACCTTC,CASSLRQTGYGYTF
TRBV6-6,TRBJ2-7,.,14,TRBD1,TGTGCCAGCAGTTACGGGGACAGGGGCCACGAGCAGTACTTC,CASSYGDRGHEQYF
TRBV3-1,TRBJ1-2,.,16,.,TGTGCCAGCAGCCCGTCGAGGGGAGGCGGCTACTATGGCTACACCTTC,CASSPSRGGGYYGYTF
TRBV9,TRBJ1-2,few,9,.,TGTGCCAGTTCGTATGGCTACACCTTC,CASSYGYTF
TRBV7-8,TRBJ1-3,.,16,.,TGTGCCAGCACCACTACTTTCTGGGCAAGGGAAAACACCATATATTTT,CASTTTFWARENTIYF
TRBV6-2/TRBV6-3,TRBJ2-4,.,15,.,TGTGCCAGCAGTCTACGGGCCTTAGCCAAAAACATTCAGTACTTC,CASSLRALAKNIQYF
TRBV2,TRBJ2-2,few,12,.,TGTGCCAGCAGTGGAATTCCCGGGGAGCTGTTTTTT,CASSGIPGELFF
TRBV28,TRBJ2-5,.,15,.,TGTGCCAGCAGTTTGGTACTTGGGGATGGAGAGACCCAGTACTTC,CASSLVLGDGETQYF
TRBV7-2,TRBJ2-5,many,13,.,TGTGCCAGCAGCTTAGGCCTAGTGGAGACCCAGTACTTC,CASSLGLVETQYF
TRBV7-3,TRBJ2-7,.,15,.,TGTGCCAGCAGCCAATATCCCGGGACTCCCTACGAGCAGTACTTC,CASSQYPGTPYEQYF
TRBV4-1,TRBJ2-1,few,18,.,TGCGCCAGCAGCCAGTTGTTGAGGGGAGCGAACTCCTACAATGAGCAGTTCTTC,CASSQLLRGANSYNEQFF
TRBV2,TRBJ2-7,.,15,.,TGTGCCAGCATGGCCTTGGGGGCCTCTGGCGACGAGCAGTACTTC,CASMALGASGDEQYF
TRBV28,TRBJ2-6,few,17,.,TGTGCCAGCACCTCAAGGGGGGGGGCCCTAGGGGCCAACGTCCTGACTTTC,CASTSRGGALGANVLTF
TRBV4-1,TRBJ2-5,.,15,.,TGCGCCAGCAGCCAAGGTTGGGACGAACGAGAGACCCAGTACTTC,CASSQGWDERETQYF
TRBV11-1,TRBJ2-1,.,12,.,TGTGCCAGCAGCACGGACGAAAATGAGCAGTTCTTC,CASSTDENEQFF
TRBV28,TRBJ2-5,.,14,.,TGTGCCAGCAGTTTGGGTTCTCTCTCAGAGACCCAGTACTTC,CASSLGSLSETQYF
TRBV11-2,TRBJ1-6,few,15,.,TGTGCCAGCAGCTCCAGAACCGGAGGAGTCTCACCCCTCCACTTT,CASSSRTGGVSPLHF
TRBV4-2,TRBJ1-4,.,11,.,TGTGCCAGCAGCCAGGCGGAAAAACTGTTTTTT,CASSQAEKLFF
TRBV4-3,TRBJ2-7,few,15,.,TGCGCCAGCAGCCGCGCTCTTTCCCAATACTACGAGCAGTACTTC,CASSRALSQYYEQYF
TRBV27,TRBJ1-2,few,13,.,TGTGCCAGCAGTTTATCAGGGGACTATGGCTACACCTTC,CASSLSGDYGYTF
TRBV29-1,TRBJ2-5,few,14,.,TGCAGCGTTCACCTCAGGTGGCAGGCGGAGACCCAGTACTTC,CSVHLRWQAETQYF
TRBV27,TRBJ1-2,.,13,.,TGTGCCAGCAGTTTCGCCGGGACGCCTGGCTACACCTTC,CASSFAGTPGYTF
TRBV11-3,TRBJ2-5,few,15,TRBD1,TGTGCCAGCAGCCGGGACAGGTCGGGCCAAGAGACCCAGTACTTC,CASSRDRSGQETQYF
TRBV3-1,TRBJ2-5,.,14,.,TGTGCCAGCAGCCAACTAGCAAACCAAGAGACCCAGTACTTC,CASSQLANQETQYF
TRBV7-9,TRBJ1-4,.,13,.,TGTGCCAGCAGCGGTGACAGTTTTGGAAAACTGTTTTTT,CASSGDSFGKLFF
TRBV6-5,TRBJ2-5,.,14,TRBD1,TGTGCCAGCAGTTACTACGGACAGGAAGAGACCCAGTACTTC,CASSYYGQEETQYF
TRBV2,TRBJ1-4,few,12,.,TGTGCCAGCGGAGAGAGGGATGAAAAACTGTTTTTT,CASGERDEKLFF
TRBV5-4,TRBJ1-2,.,14,.,TGTGCCAGCAGCTTGGTTGGGCTTAACTATGGCTACACCTTC,CASSLVGLNYGYTF